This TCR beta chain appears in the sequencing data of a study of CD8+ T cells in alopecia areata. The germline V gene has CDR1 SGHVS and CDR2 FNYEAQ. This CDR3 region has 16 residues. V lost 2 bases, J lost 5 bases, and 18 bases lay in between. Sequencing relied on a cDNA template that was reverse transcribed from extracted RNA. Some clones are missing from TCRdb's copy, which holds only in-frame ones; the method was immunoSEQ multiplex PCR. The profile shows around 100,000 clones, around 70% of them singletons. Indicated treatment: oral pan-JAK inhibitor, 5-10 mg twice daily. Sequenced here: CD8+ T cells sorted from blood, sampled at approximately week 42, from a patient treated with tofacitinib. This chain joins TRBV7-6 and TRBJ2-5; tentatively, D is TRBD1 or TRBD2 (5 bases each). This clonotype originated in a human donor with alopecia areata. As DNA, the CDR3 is TGTGCCAGCAGCTTATACCGGCAGGCTGAGGGGGAGACCCAGTACTTC. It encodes CASSLYRQAEGETQYF.